Listed below are T cell receptor beta chains from one sample, sequenced in a study of T-cell reconstitution after alpha-beta-depleted transplantation in children. TCRdb reprocessed the PCR reads with MiXCR, giving one entry per CDR3 protein. The repertoire holds hundreds of thousands of distinct CDR3 sequences, more than 20% seen once, with 4.5% to 5.5% in the top ten. Sequenced material: PBMCs, mostly from graft donor cells, taken 360 days after TCRalphabeta/CD19-depleted stem cell transplant. The origin of the receptors is a female patient aged 2-9 years who had a stem cell transplant for congenital amegakaryocytic thrombocytopenia, so the T cells may come from the graft donor. CDR3s include the opening cysteine and the closing phenylalanine or tryptophan. Fields, in order: J gene, V gene, clone size, D gene, CDR3 DNA, CDR3 protein. D genes are given only for firm matches. The size field is filled for only some rows; it gives once, few, many or a size class.

J gene: TRBJ1-3
V gene: TRBV29-1
clone size: -
D gene: -
CDR3 DNA: TGCAGCGTTGTTGCCGCGCGCTCTGGAAACACCATATATTTT
CDR3 protein: CSVVAARSGNTIYF

J gene: TRBJ2-3
V gene: TRBV7-2
clone size: -
D gene: TRBD2
CDR3 DNA: TGTGCCAGCAAGGCGGGAGGGGGAGATACGCAGTATTTT
CDR3 protein: CASKAGGGDTQYF

J gene: TRBJ1-4
V gene: TRBV12-3/TRBV12-4
clone size: many
D gene: -
CDR3 DNA: TGTGCCAGCAGTTTAAGTCAGGGAGGCGAAAAACTGTTTTTT
CDR3 protein: CASSLSQGGEKLFF

J gene: TRBJ1-1
V gene: TRBV11-2
clone size: few
D gene: -
CDR3 DNA: TGTGCCAGCAGCTTAGGCACGCAGGGGGCTTTCTTT
CDR3 protein: CASSLGTQGAFF

J gene: TRBJ2-2
V gene: TRBV4-2
clone size: -
D gene: TRBD2
CDR3 DNA: TGTGCCAGCAGCCAAGACCTAGCGGGGCTCACCGGGGAGCTGTTTTTT
CDR3 protein: CASSQDLAGLTGELFF

J gene: TRBJ1-3
V gene: TRBV5-1
clone size: -
D gene: TRBD1
CDR3 DNA: TGCGCCAGCAGCTTGGGAGGGACAGAACCCTCTGGAAACACCATATATTTT
CDR3 protein: CASSLGGTEPSGNTIYF

J gene: TRBJ2-2
V gene: TRBV15
clone size: few
D gene: TRBD2
CDR3 DNA: TGTGCCACCAGCGGTCCCGTGGCGGGAGAAGACGGGGAGCTGTTTTTT
CDR3 protein: CATSGPVAGEDGELFF

J gene: TRBJ1-5
V gene: TRBV11-2
clone size: -
D gene: TRBD1
CDR3 DNA: TGTGCCAGCAGCGAACGGCCGGGGGCGTCTCAGGGGGAATGCAATCAGCCCCAGCATTTT
CDR3 protein: CASSERPGASQGECNQPQHF

J gene: TRBJ2-1
V gene: TRBV24-1
clone size: few
D gene: TRBD2
CDR3 DNA: TGTGCCACCAGTGAACTTGGACTAGCCCTTGGTGAGCAGTTCTTC
CDR3 protein: CATSELGLALGEQFF

J gene: TRBJ1-2
V gene: TRBV25-1
clone size: -
D gene: -
CDR3 DNA: TGTGCCAGCAGTGAACGCCCTGATAACTATGGCTACACCTTC
CDR3 protein: CASSERPDNYGYTF

J gene: TRBJ1-5
V gene: TRBV4-2
clone size: -
D gene: TRBD1
CDR3 DNA: TGTGCCAGCAGCCAAGGGTCACAGGGGAGCCAGCCCCAGCATTTT
CDR3 protein: CASSQGSQGSQPQHF

J gene: TRBJ1-1
V gene: TRBV4-3
clone size: few
D gene: -
CDR3 DNA: TGCGCCAGCAGCCAAGATGCGGAGACACTTGAAGCTTTCTTT
CDR3 protein: CASSQDAETLEAFF

J gene: TRBJ1-6
V gene: TRBV5-1
clone size: -
D gene: TRBD1
CDR3 DNA: TGCGCCAGCAGCTCGGACCAGACAGGGCGTTCACCCCTCCACTTT
CDR3 protein: CASSSDQTGRSPLHF

J gene: TRBJ2-3
V gene: TRBV20-1
clone size: -
D gene: TRBD2
CDR3 DNA: TGCAGTGCTTGGACTAGCGGGAGGATCACAGATACGCAGTATTTT
CDR3 protein: CSAWTSGRITDTQYF

J gene: TRBJ2-1
V gene: TRBV11-1
clone size: few
D gene: -
CDR3 DNA: TGTGCCAGCAGCTTAGGTGGGATAACCTACAATGAGCAGTTCTTC
CDR3 protein: CASSLGGITYNEQFF

J gene: TRBJ2-1
V gene: TRBV20-1
clone size: -
D gene: -
CDR3 DNA: TGCAGTGCTAGGGCGGGATCTTACAATGAGCAGTTCTTC
CDR3 protein: CSARAGSYNEQFF

J gene: TRBJ2-3
V gene: TRBV2
clone size: -
D gene: TRBD1
CDR3 DNA: TGTGCCAGCAGTTCGCTACCAGGGGGATCTGCCGCAGATACGCAGTATTTT
CDR3 protein: CASSSLPGGSAADTQYF

J gene: TRBJ1-1
V gene: TRBV12-3/TRBV12-4
clone size: once
D gene: -
CDR3 DNA: TGTGCCAGCAGTAAGAACCGCGACACTGAAGCTTTCTTT
CDR3 protein: CASSKNRDTEAFF

J gene: TRBJ2-2
V gene: TRBV11-3
clone size: once
D gene: -
CDR3 DNA: TGTGCCAGCAGCCCTAGCCGGCCCCTGAGCACCGGGGAGCTGTTTTTT
CDR3 protein: CASSPSRPLSTGELFF

J gene: TRBJ2-2
V gene: TRBV20-1
clone size: -
D gene: -
CDR3 DNA: TGCAGTGCTAGAGATCTGGGGGTTCAGTCCAACACCGGGGAGCTGTTTTTT
CDR3 protein: CSARDLGVQSNTGELFF

J gene: TRBJ1-5
V gene: TRBV10-3
clone size: -
D gene: TRBD1
CDR3 DNA: TGTGCCATCAGGACAGGGGTCGGAGACAATCAGCCCCAGCATTTT
CDR3 protein: CAIRTGVGDNQPQHF

J gene: TRBJ1-1
V gene: TRBV5-1
clone size: -
D gene: -
CDR3 DNA: TGCGCCAGCAGCTGGAGGGGGGGACTGAACACTGAAGCTTTCTTT
CDR3 protein: CASSWRGGLNTEAFF

J gene: TRBJ2-1
V gene: TRBV19
clone size: many
D gene: -
CDR3 DNA: TGTGCCAGTAGTATAAAAACGGACCTCCGCGCTAATGAGCAGTTCTTC
CDR3 protein: CASSIKTDLRANEQFF

J gene: TRBJ2-1
V gene: TRBV4-1
clone size: few
D gene: TRBD2
CDR3 DNA: TGCGCCAGCAGCCAAGGGGGCGGGAGGGCCCGAGGGAATGAGCAGTTCTTC
CDR3 protein: CASSQGGGRARGNEQFF

J gene: TRBJ2-3
V gene: TRBV11-2
clone size: -
D gene: TRBD2
CDR3 DNA: TGTGCCAGCAGCTCTATAGGACTAGCGGGAATCCGGAATACGCAGTATTTT
CDR3 protein: CASSSIGLAGIRNTQYF

J gene: TRBJ2-7
V gene: TRBV28
clone size: -
D gene: -
CDR3 DNA: TGTGCCAGCAGTTTCGGGAACCACGAGCAGTACTTC
CDR3 protein: CASSFGNHEQYF

J gene: TRBJ1-3
V gene: TRBV7-2
clone size: few
D gene: -
CDR3 DNA: TGTGCCAGCAGCCCAGGACGGAACTCTGGAAACACCATATATTTT
CDR3 protein: CASSPGRNSGNTIYF

J gene: TRBJ1-4
V gene: TRBV20-1
clone size: -
D gene: -
CDR3 DNA: TGCAGTGCTAGTGGCGGGAGGTCTAATGAAAAACTGTTTTTT
CDR3 protein: CSASGGRSNEKLFF

J gene: TRBJ2-1
V gene: TRBV3-1
clone size: -
D gene: -
CDR3 DNA: TGTGCCAGCAGCCAGCCAGACCTACACAATGAGCAGTTCTTC
CDR3 protein: CASSQPDLHNEQFF

J gene: TRBJ2-5
V gene: TRBV18
clone size: -
D gene: TRBD1
CDR3 DNA: TGTGCCAGCTCACCATTCGGGACAGGGTACCAAGAGACCCAGTACTTC
CDR3 protein: CASSPFGTGYQETQYF

J gene: TRBJ2-2
V gene: TRBV4-1
clone size: once
D gene: -
CDR3 DNA: TGCGCCAGCAGCCAAGATCGGTCCGTGGGAATTGCGAACACCGGGGAGCTGTTTTTT
CDR3 protein: CASSQDRSVGIANTGELFF

J gene: TRBJ1-1
V gene: TRBV28
clone size: few
D gene: TRBD1
CDR3 DNA: TGTGCCAGCAGTTTATGGGGCCCGGGACAGGGGATTCTATCTATGAACACTGAAGCTTTCTTT
CDR3 protein: CASSLWGPGQGILSMNTEAFF

J gene: TRBJ2-2
V gene: TRBV20-1
clone size: -
D gene: TRBD2
CDR3 DNA: TGCAGTGCTAGAGATCGCCGAAGCTCTAGACTAGCGGGAGTTATGACCGGGGAGCTGTTTTTT
CDR3 protein: CSARDRRSSRLAGVMTGELFF

J gene: TRBJ2-1
V gene: TRBV5-1
clone size: -
D gene: TRBD1
CDR3 DNA: TGCGCCAGCAGCTCCGGGACAGGAGCCTACAATGAGCAGTTCTTC
CDR3 protein: CASSSGTGAYNEQFF

J gene: TRBJ2-1
V gene: TRBV6-2/TRBV6-3
clone size: -
D gene: -
CDR3 DNA: TGTGCCAGCACATCAGGGTTGGGCTACAATGAGCAGTTCTTC
CDR3 protein: CASTSGLGYNEQFF

J gene: TRBJ1-5
V gene: TRBV20-1
clone size: few
D gene: -
CDR3 DNA: TGCAGTGTCTATCAGGGACTCAATCAGCCCCAGCATTTT
CDR3 protein: CSVYQGLNQPQHF

J gene: TRBJ2-3
V gene: TRBV10-3
clone size: -
D gene: TRBD2
CDR3 DNA: TGTGCCATCAGTGCCCTAGCGGGAGGACACACAGATACGCAGTATTTT
CDR3 protein: CAISALAGGHTDTQYF

J gene: TRBJ2-1
V gene: TRBV6-2/TRBV6-3
clone size: -
D gene: TRBD2
CDR3 DNA: TGTGCCAGCAGTCCCAATAAGAAAACTAGCGGCTCCTACAATGAGCAGTTCTTC
CDR3 protein: CASSPNKKTSGSYNEQFF

J gene: TRBJ2-5
V gene: TRBV7-8
clone size: many
D gene: -
CDR3 DNA: TGTGCCAGCAGCTTTTTAGTTGTGGAGACCCAGTACTTC
CDR3 protein: CASSFLVVETQYF

J gene: TRBJ1-6
V gene: TRBV4-2
clone size: few
D gene: -
CDR3 DNA: TGTGCCAGCAGCCAAGATCCACGGCTGGGGAATTCACCCCTCCACTTT
CDR3 protein: CASSQDPRLGNSPLHF

J gene: TRBJ1-2
V gene: TRBV10-3
clone size: -
D gene: -
CDR3 DNA: TGTGCCATCAGTGAGCTACAGGGAGTAGGCTATGGCTACACCTTC
CDR3 protein: CAISELQGVGYGYTF

J gene: TRBJ2-5
V gene: TRBV28
clone size: -
D gene: -
CDR3 DNA: TGTGCCAGCAGCTTAACCCCAGCTAGGGAGACCCAGTACTTC
CDR3 protein: CASSLTPARETQYF

J gene: TRBJ1-3
V gene: TRBV12-3/TRBV12-4
clone size: -
D gene: -
CDR3 DNA: TGTGCCAGCACCCTGAGACGGCAGTTAACCTCTGGAAACACCATATATTTT
CDR3 protein: CASTLRRQLTSGNTIYF

J gene: TRBJ2-7
V gene: TRBV12-3/TRBV12-4
clone size: many
D gene: TRBD1
CDR3 DNA: TGTGCCAGCAACCCGACAGGGGTATACGAGCAGTACTTC
CDR3 protein: CASNPTGVYEQYF